Ten or more counts support the clone carrying this T cell receptor (beta chain). Its antigen is unidentified. This CDR3 has 12 amino acids. CDR1 and CDR2 (germline): SGHTA, FQGNSA. V was trimmed by 3 bases and J by 3 bases, leaving 5 bases between them. This specimen belongs to a study of T cells in Graves' hyperthyroidism and ophthalmopathy. Patients were excluded for uncontrolled infection, other autoimmune disease, pregnancy or lactation. PBMCs were obtained from 10 ml fresh peripheral blood. Amplified TCR beta CDR3 regions came from RNA transcripts. The HTBI primer set was used in a first-round RT-PCR of the TCR CDR3. In TCRdb, the multiplex PCR reads were re-called with MiXCR into one record per CDR3 protein. Altogether about 380,000 distinct CDR3 sequences are present, about 18% being singletons, with the ten largest covering 40% to 45%. Study results and caveats: Blood also held most thyroid clonotypes expanded beyond 0.001. Ophthalmopathy and stable hyperthyroidism were separated by a 13 V-J model.

This rearrangement joins TRBV7-2 to TRBJ1-2; D remains unclear. This receptor was identified in a man between 18 and 29 years old with Graves' ophthalmopathy. Material for sequencing was blood. Here the CDR3 DNA reads TGTGCCAGCAGCTTTTCCCACTATGGCTACACCTTC. This translates into CASSFSHYGYTF. The full variable domain, completed using reference TRBV7-2 and TRBJ1-2, is GAGVSQSPSNKVTEKGKDVELRCDPISGHTALYWYRQSLGQGLEFLIYFQGNSAPDKSGLPSDRFSAERTGGSVSTLTIQRTQQEDSAVYLCASSFSHYGYTFGSGTRLTVV.